This TCR beta chain is drawn from a study of CD8+ T cells in alopecia areata. General study points: Uncertainty about whether baseline CD8+ expansion is linked to response remains, with one nonresponder.

Noted treatment: oral pan-JAK inhibitor, 5-10 mg twice daily. Peripheral blood and lesional scalp punch biopsies were taken from alopecia areata patients. It was from PBMCs that CD4+ and CD8+ T cells were sorted. Trimming removed 4 bases from V and 4 bases from J, with 12 bases in between. The CDR3 loop spans 14 amino acids. Germline CDR1 SGHAT, CDR2 FQDESV (reference sequence). This clone appeared a few times. Its antigen is currently unknown. It was cDNA, reverse transcribed from extracted RNA, that served as the sequencing template. Data came from immunoSEQ multiplex PCR; TCRdb stores just in-frame clones and leaves some out. The profile shows approximately 280,000 clones, 55% to 70% of them singletons.

The sample here was CD4+ T cells sorted from blood, taken at week 24, from a patient treated with tofacitinib. This rearrangement joins TRBV11-1 to TRBJ2-3, with D tentatively TRBD1 or TRBD2 (5 bases each). This receptor was taken from a human donor with alopecia areata. DNA for the CDR3: TGTGCCAGCAGCTATGCTAGAGGGGCAGATACGCAGTATTTT. This codes for CASSYARGADTQYF.